What follows are 24 T cell receptor beta chains derived from one specimen sequenced in a study of T cells in Graves' hyperthyroidism and ophthalmopathy. From RNA transcripts, TCR beta CDR3 regions were amplified. HTBI primers were used for first-round RT-PCR of the TCR CDR3. Each CDR3 protein is one row after TCRdb ran MiXCR on the multiplex PCR reads. The sample records about half a million distinct CDR3 sequences, 24% being singletons. The source material was blood. The source is a woman aged 30 to 39 with Graves' ophthalmopathy.

The sample holds many counts of this clonotype. This chain uses TRBV2 with TRBJ1-1; a weak D match, TRBD1 (5 bases). The germline CDR1 and CDR2 sequences are SNHLY and FYNNEI. Trimming pared 4 bases from V and 5 bases from J, leaving 14 bases between. This CDR3 is 14 amino acids long. Here the CDR3 reads CASSGWDSETEAFF. The CDR3 coding sequence is TGTGCCAGCAGTGGATGGGACTCCGAGACTGAAGCTTTCTTT.

This clonotype has ten or more counts. The chain links TRBV30 to TRBJ1-3; weak D call: TRBD1 (5 bases). CDR1 and CDR2 from the germline V gene are GTSNPN and SVGIG (reference sequence). V lost 5 bases to trimming and J lost 0 bases, with 14 bases between them. This CDR3 is built from 15 residues. The CDR3 here is CAWASDSYSGNTIYF. Here the CDR3 DNA reads TGTGCCTGGGCGTCCGACAGTTACTCTGGAAACACCATATATTTT.

This clonotype was seen a handful of times. The chain is built from TRBV4-1 and TRBJ2-2, with D perhaps matching TRBD1 (6 bases). V lost 0 bases and J 5 bases, leaving 7 bases between the germline ends. Germline V gene data show CDR1 as MGHRA and CDR2 as YSYEKL. The CDR3 has 14 amino acids. In DNA form, the CDR3 reads TGCGCCAGCAGCCAAGAGCAGGGGACCGGGGAGCTGTTTTTT. It encodes CASSQEQGTGELFF.

In its sample, this clonotype was seen many times. The gene calls are TRBV11-2 and TRBJ1-5; a weak D match, TRBD1 (5 bases). Trimming pared 5 bases from V and 7 bases from J, leaving 12 bases between. Germline CDR1 and CDR2: SGHAT and FQNNGV. This CDR3 comprises 13 residues. In DNA, the CDR3 is TGTGCCAGCAGCCCATGGGGCGGACAGCCCCAGCATTTT. This encodes CASSPWGGQPQHF.

This clonotype was detected ten times or more. The chain recombines TRBV7-3 with TRBJ1-1; no firm D call. CDR1 is SGHTA, CDR2 FQGTGA, per germline. There are 13 residues in the CDR3. The germline V and J ends were trimmed by 4 bases and 11 bases, with 17 bases remaining between them. CDR3 in amino acids: CASSWEGGMVAFF. The CDR3 nucleotides read TGTGCCAGCAGCTGGGAGGGCGGGATGGTTGCTTTCTTT.

The sample holds a few counts of this clonotype. The J gene is TRBJ2-7, the V gene TRBV28; D remains unclear. CDR1 and CDR2 (germline): MDHEN, SYDVKM. Trimming took 6 bases from V and 2 from J, leaving 14 bases between them. The CDR3 runs to 14 residues. CDR3 protein: CASSRGLEPYEQYF. CDR3 coding DNA: TGTGCCAGCAGCCGAGGCTTAGAACCCTACGAGCAGTACTTC. The whole variable domain, remainder taken from reference TRBV28 and TRBJ2-7, is DVKVTQSSRYLVKRTGEKVFLECVQDMDHENMFWYRQDPGLGLRLIYFSYDVKMKEKGDIPEGYSVSREKKERFSLILESASTNQTSMYLCASSRGLEPYEQYFGPGTRLTVT.

As concerns this clonotype: A much bigger clone sits one base away, suggesting this may be a read error. The CDR3 nucleotides are TGTGTCATCAGTGAGGGCCAGGGGGAGTATGGCTACACCTTC. The encoded protein is CVISEGQGEYGYTF. The V gene is TRBV10-3, the J gene TRBJ1-2; the match to TRBD1 covers 7 bases. There are 14 residues in the CDR3. The germline V gene has CDR1 ENHRY and CDR2 SYGVKD.

At least ten counts were recorded for this clonotype. V gene TRBV7-9 combines with J gene TRBJ1-2; 7 nucleotides agree with TRBD1. Germline CDR1 and CDR2: SEHNR and FQNEAQ (reference sequence). V shed 4 bases, J shed 0 bases, and the junction held 5 bases outside the gene matches. This CDR3 contains 15 residues. Written as DNA, the CDR3 is TGTGCCAGCAGCTCCCGGGACAGCCCTAACTATGGCTACACCTTC. Protein product: CASSSRDSPNYGYTF.

V is TRBV29-1 and J is TRBJ2-7; TRBD2 matches 7 bases. Trimming cost V 3 bases and J 1 base; bases outside gene matches: 6. The CDR3 runs 14 residues. CDR1 is SQVTM and CDR2 is ANQGSEA in the germline V gene. The CDR3 bases are TGCAGCGTTGAGGGAGGGGTTGGGTCCTACGAGCAGTACTTC. The encoded protein is CSVEGGVGSYEQYF.

This clonotype was detected only a few times. This chain links TRBV6-4 with TRBJ1-1; weak D call: TRBD1 (6 bases). V lost 3 bases to trimming and J lost 3 bases, with 11 bases between them. There are 14 residues in the CDR3. The V gene's germline CDR1 is MRHNA and CDR2 SNTAGT. DNA of the CDR3: TGTGCCAGCAGTGAATCAGGGGAGGACACTGAAGCTTTCTTT. This codes for CASSESGEDTEAFF.

There are many counts of this clonotype. This chain uses TRBV12-3 or TRBV12-4 with TRBJ1-1, with D possibly being TRBD1 (5 bases). The CDR3 runs to 15 residues. With 3 bases removed from V and 3 bases from J, the gap between germline ends came to 14 bases. CDR3 amino acids: CASSLGWGLHTEAFF. CDR3 DNA sequence: TGTGCCAGCAGTTTGGGTTGGGGACTTCACACTGAAGCTTTCTTT.

This clonotype was recorded many times. The V and J genes are TRBV28 and TRBJ2-2, with D possibly matching TRBD1 (7 bases). The CDR3 runs 18 residues. Per the germline V gene, CDR1 is MDHEN and CDR2 is SYDVKM. Trimming took off 5 bases at V and 4 bases at J, with 23 bases between the two ends. The CDR3 spells CASSPFVQGRWVTGELFF. Here the CDR3 DNA reads TGTGCCAGCAGTCCGTTCGTACAGGGGAGGTGGGTCACCGGGGAGCTGTTTTTT.

This clonotype has a count of ten or more. The rearrangement links TRBV11-3 to TRBJ2-5; 8 bases are a match to TRBD2. The CDR3 totals 15 residues. The junction had 6 bases not matched to a gene; V was cut back by 1 base and J by 5 bases. Germline lookup yields CDR1 SGHNT and CDR2 YENEEA. The CDR3 sequence is CASSLGAGAGETQYF. For the CDR3, the DNA is TGTGCCAGCAGCTTAGGAGCGGGGGCGGGGGAGACCCAGTACTTC.

This clonotype showed up many times. This chain joins TRBV6-1 and TRBJ1-5; no reliable D call. V was trimmed by 6 bases and J by 9 bases, leaving 15 bases between them. Germline V gives CDR1 MNHNS, CDR2 SASEGT. The CDR3 consists of 13 residues. CDR3 amino acids: CASSPGNGGPQHF. CDR3 in DNA: TGTGCCAGCAGCCCGGGAAATGGAGGGCCCCAGCATTTT.

This clonotype appeared once. The chain links TRBV27 to TRBJ2-6, with D unclear. Germline assignment: CDR1 MNHEY and CDR2 SMNVEV (reference sequence). The CDR3 runs 17 residues. Trimming removed 4 bases at V and 0 bases at J, with 13 bases between. The CDR3: CASSYTFMSSGANVLTF. The CDR3 DNA is TGTGCCAGCAGTTACACGTTCATGAGCTCTGGGGCCAACGTCCTGACTTTC.

The table lists this clonotype with many counts. The V call is TRBV7-9, the J call TRBJ2-5, with D perhaps TRBD1 (6 bases). The CDR3 is made up of 13 amino acids. Germline loops: CDR1 SEHNR, CDR2 FQNEAQ (reference sequence). The germline V and J ends were trimmed by 11 bases and 5 bases, with 18 bases remaining between them. CDR3 loop: CAGTVGAKETQYF. The CDR3 bases are TGTGCCGGCACCGTGGGGGCTAAGGAGACCCAGTACTTC.

This clonotype was observed at least ten times. The gene calls are TRBV29-1 and TRBJ1-2, with unresolved D. This CDR3 has 12 amino acids. V was trimmed by 2 bases and J by 6 bases, leaving 10 bases between them. The germline V gene has CDR1 SQVTM and CDR2 ANQGSEA. DNA for the CDR3: TGCAGCGTTGAACTGCGGGTTCATGGCTACACCTTC. Translated, it gives CSVELRVHGYTF.

Worth noting for this clonotype: Germline is not matched at one junction end, which may reflect a read error. The chain is built from TRBV7-9 and TRBJ2-5; 7 nucleotides match TRBD1. The germline CDR1 and CDR2 sequences are SEHNR and FQNEAQ (reference sequence). The CDR3 has 14 amino acids. CDR3 sequence (DNA): TGCGCCAGCAGCTTGGACAGGTGGCTAGGGACCCAGTACTTC. Its translation is CASSLDRWLGTQYF. Using reference TRBV7-9 and TRBJ2-5 for the parts outside the CDR3, the full variable domain is DTGVSQNPRHKITKRGQNVTFRCDPISEHNRLYWYRQTLGQGPEFLTYFQNEAQLEKSRLLSDRFSAERPKGSFSTLEIQRTEQGDSAMYLCASSLDRWLGTQYFGPGTRLLVL.

In its sample, this clonotype was seen many times. The rearrangement joins TRBV15 to TRBJ1-1; D uncertain. CDR3 length: 13 residues. The V end lost 6 bases, the J end lost 0 bases, and 8 bases lay between the germline ends. Germline values: CDR1 LNHNV, CDR2 YYDKDF (reference sequence). In DNA, the CDR3 is TGTGCCACCAGAGACAACATGAACACTGAAGCTTTCTTT. This gives the protein CATRDNMNTEAFF.

This clonotype occurred many times. The chain carries TRBV11-2 and TRBJ1-5; TRBD1 agrees at 7 bases. Germline V gene data show CDR1 as SGHAT and CDR2 as FQNNGV. The CDR3 runs to 15 residues. Trimming at V came to 1 base and at J to 8 bases, leaving 8 bases not matched to a gene. The CDR3 DNA follows: TGTGCCAGCAGCTTAGTAGCAGGGGGGAATAAGCCCCAGCATTTT. This gives the protein CASSLVAGGNKPQHF.

This clonotype was detected many times. The V and J genes are TRBV29-1 and TRBJ1-2; 9 bases line up with TRBD1. The CDR3 has 15 amino acids. Losses at the gene ends were 3 bases for V and 0 bases for J; bases not matched to a gene: 5. CDR1 SQVTM and CDR2 ANQGSEA come from the germline V gene. The CDR3 bases are TGCAGCGTTGATCCGGGACAGGGACCTAACTATGGCTACACCTTC. Encoded protein: CSVDPGQGPNYGYTF.

This clonotype was observed at least ten times. The rearrangement joins TRBV3-1 to TRBJ1-1; D ambiguous. V was clipped by 3 bases and J by 6 bases, with 8 bases between them. The CDR3 loop spans 12 amino acids. The germline V gene encodes CDR1 LGHDT and CDR2 YNNKEL (reference sequence). CDR3 in DNA: TGTGCCAGCAGCCATATGAAAGCTGAAGCTTTCTTT. It translates to CASSHMKAEAFF.

This clonotype was seen many times. The CDR3 here is CASSYSIPPGQFLYSNQPQHF. In DNA form, the CDR3 reads TGTGCCAGCAGTTACTCAATCCCTCCGGGACAGTTCCTTTATAGCAATCAGCCCCAGCATTTT. J is TRBJ1-5 and V is TRBV6-6; 7 bases map to TRBD1. The trim removed 0 bases at V and 0 bases at J, leaving 17 bases unmatched. The germline CDR1 and CDR2 sequences are MNHNY and SVGAGI (reference sequence). This CDR3 is built from 21 residues.

The V gene is TRBV6-4, the J gene TRBJ1-5; 8 nucleotides align to TRBD1. After removal of 4 bases from V and 7 bases from J, the junction contained 12 bases not matched to a gene. The germline V gene has CDR1 MRHNA and CDR2 SNTAGT. CDR3 length equals 16 residues. CDR3 loop: CASSASWGDRSQPQHF. CDR3 nucleotides: TGTGCCAGCAGTGCCTCCTGGGGGGACAGGTCGCAGCCCCAGCATTTT.